This T cell receptor beta chain was retrieved from a study of cytomegalovirus exposure and HLA in healthy donors. With 60 Vbeta and 13 Jbeta primers, the PCR was carried out. Sequenced by immunoSEQ multiplex PCR; TCRdb stores in-frame clones only, minus some. The table has approximately 190,000 clones, about 13% seen once. This clone was counted a few times. Germline lookup yields CDR1 MDHEN and CDR2 SYDVKM. This CDR3 is 14 amino acids long. V was cut by 6 bases and J by 5 bases, with 14 bases left in between. The material sequenced was PBMCs. The genes are TRBV28 and TRBJ2-1; the D gene is possibly TRBD2 (6 bases). This clonotype was sampled from a man in his forties or fifties in good health and CMV-seropositive. The DNA for the CDR3 is TGTGCCAGCAGACCCGGGGTAGCGGACAATGAGCAGTTCTTC. It encodes CASRPGVADNEQFF.